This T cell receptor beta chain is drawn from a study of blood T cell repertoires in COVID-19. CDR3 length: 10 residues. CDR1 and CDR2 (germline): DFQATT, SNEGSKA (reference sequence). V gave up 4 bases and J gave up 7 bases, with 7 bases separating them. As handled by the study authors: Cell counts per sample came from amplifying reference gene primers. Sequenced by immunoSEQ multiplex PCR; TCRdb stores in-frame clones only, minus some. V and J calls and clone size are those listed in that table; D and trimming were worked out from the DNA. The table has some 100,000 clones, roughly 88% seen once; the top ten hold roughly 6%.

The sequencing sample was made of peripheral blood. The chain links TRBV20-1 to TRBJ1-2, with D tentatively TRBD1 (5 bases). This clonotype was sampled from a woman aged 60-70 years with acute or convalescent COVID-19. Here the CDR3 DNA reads TGCAGTGCTACGGGGGGTGGCTACACCTTC. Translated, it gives CSATGGGYTF.